This TCR beta chain is from a study of blood T cell repertoires in COVID-19. In the original analysis: By means of reference gene primer amplification, nucleated cell counts were estimated. TCRdb's copy holds only in-frame clones and misses some; the assay was immunoSEQ multiplex PCR. That table furnishes V, J and clone size, whereas the DNA furnished D and trimming. The sample shows 200,000 or so clones, roughly 84% of them seen only once. Trimming stripped 5 bases from V and 2 bases from J, with 18 bases between. CDR3 size: 16 residues. Germline values: CDR1 LNHDA, CDR2 SQIVND (reference sequence). The chain carries TRBV19 and TRBJ1-1, with D possibly being TRBD1 (5 bases). Sequencing was carried out using peripheral blood. The source is a woman in her sixties or seventies with acute or convalescent COVID-19. The DNA of the CDR3 is TGTGCCAGTAGTGGCGGTGGGGCAGGGTATAACACTGAAGCTTTCTTT. Translating gives CASSGGGAGYNTEAFF.